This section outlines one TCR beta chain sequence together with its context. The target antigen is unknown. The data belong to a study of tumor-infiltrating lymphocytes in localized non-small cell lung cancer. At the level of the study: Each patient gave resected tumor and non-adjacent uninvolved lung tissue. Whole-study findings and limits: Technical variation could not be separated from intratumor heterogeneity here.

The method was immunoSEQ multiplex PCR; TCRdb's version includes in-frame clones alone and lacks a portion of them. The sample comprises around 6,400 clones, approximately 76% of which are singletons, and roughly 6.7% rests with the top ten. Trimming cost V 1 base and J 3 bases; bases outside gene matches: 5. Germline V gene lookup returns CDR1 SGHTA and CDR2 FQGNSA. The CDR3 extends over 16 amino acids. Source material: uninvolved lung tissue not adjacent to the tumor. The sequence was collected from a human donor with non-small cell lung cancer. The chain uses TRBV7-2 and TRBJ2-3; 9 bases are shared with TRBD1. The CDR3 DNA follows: TGTGCCAGCAGCTTAGGGGGGGGACAGGGTACAGATACGCAGTATTTT. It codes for CASSLGGGQGTDTQYF.